Sequencing of this T cell receptor (beta chain) was carried out in a study of blood T cell repertoires in COVID-19 (dated by TCRdb to about 2020). Background on the whole study: Samples from collaborators originated in the United States, Italy and Spain and spanned both the acute and convalescent phases of COVID-19. The prospective study material was composed of cDNA or gDNA derived from T cells, B-cell-depleted T cells, or PBMCs. Subjects who had been exposed to COVID-19, were actively infected with it, or had recovered from it provided the deeply sampled blood TCRbeta repertoires that made up the dataset. The repertoires were released in a freely available public database meant as a resource for research on the immune response to SARS-CoV-2. The samples were drawn from two sources: the first 160 participants of the ongoing ImmuneRACE study, and fewer than 1,500 subjects contributed by 6 global collaborators. The sample metadata nearly always contained a de-identified subject ID, COVID-19 status, age in years and sex. HLA class I and class II types, where available, came from metadata supplied by the sample provider rather than from assay-based typing.

The germline V gene provides CDR1 MGHRA and CDR2 YSYEKL. Taken from cysteine to phenylalanine, the CDR3 has 15 residues. CDR3 DNA only is kept here, 45 bases in frame from base 1. Trimming costs V 0 bases and J 1 base, and their ends lie 10 bases apart. Broader findings and caveats from the paper: Clinical and demographic metadata were provided uncurated, with the amount varying by source and participant.

In the prospective study, participants were about 18 to 95 years old, resided in 25 or so geographic areas of the United States, and were enrolled through a virtual design. In the prospective study, participants were assigned to cohorts based on the clinical history participants reported in a screening survey and a study questionnaire. Recovered participants in ImmuneRACE Cohort 3 were defined by two consecutive negative NP/OP PCR tests, clearance by a healthcare professional, or resolution of symptoms. Mobile phlebotomists in the prospective study collected whole blood, serum and a nasopharyngeal or oropharyngeal swab from every participant. Prospective study participants could optionally give additional blood draws and questionnaires over an approximately 2-month period. Blood samples from the prospective study were shipped frozen or at room temperature prior to DNA extraction. TCRbeta CDR3 regions were amplified from genomic DNA by means of the immunoSEQ Assay, a bias-controlled multiplex PCR. Concerning the study's data processing: Within the assay, amplification of reference gene primers was used to estimate how many nucleated cells each sample contained. To quantify the absolute abundance of each unique TCRbeta CDR3 rearrangement, sequence reads were collapsed and filtered. For each sample, productive Simpson clonality was calculated by taking the square root of Simpson's diversity index across productive rearrangements. What TCRdb holds here is the immuneACCESS table cut down to in-frame rearrangements. Part of the clones is not present; checked against another copy, under half of the missing clones reflect an unresolved V gene, and the others are unexplained. The V and J calls and clone size are taken from that table; D and trimming were inferred from the DNA. The sample contains a few hundred thousand clones, around 85% of them found a single time. The ten largest clones add up to roughly 2.3% of the sample.

This clone was observed a handful of times. What antigen it recognizes has not been identified. No base qualities exist here, and no much larger clone lies one base off it. Sequencing used PBMCs or T cells enriched from blood (not recorded which). The source is a man in his thirties or forties who had recovered from COVID-19. In this chain, TRBV4-1 is recombined with TRBJ2-7; the D gene lacks a confident call. The CDR3 amino acid sequence is: CASSQDILRSYEQYF. The DNA is as follows: TGCGCCAGCAGCCAAGATATTTTGAGGTCCTACGAGCAGTACTTC.